The clone carrying this T cell receptor beta chain turned up a few times. Its antigen is unidentified. The authors produced TCR alpha and TCR beta cDNA libraries with sample barcodes and UMIs by 5'RACE using constant-segment primers. In TCRdb, the 5' RACE reads were re-called with MiXCR into one record per CDR3 protein. This sample has 200,000 to 250,000 distinct CDR3 sequences, with 9.5% found just once. This entry belongs to a study of T-cell memory formation after mild COVID-19. Study as a whole: Clusters of TCRs were largely donor specific.

CDR3 length equals 13 residues. V lost 4 bases and J 6 bases, leaving 14 bases between the germline ends. Germline V gives CDR1 SGHRS, CDR2 YFSETQ. Study-wide results and limits: The study found contracting CD4+ clones mainly in CM and EM and contracting CD8+ clones in EMRA. Later expanders leaned toward CD4+, whereas clones contracting from day 15 to 85 were balanced CD4/CD8.

Material: PBMCs or a T cell subset sorted from them (not recorded which). The chain uses TRBV5-1 and TRBJ2-7; D may be TRBD2 (7 bases). This TCR was recovered from a man younger than 35 who had mild COVID-19 (a few samples of this study predate the infection). Cell type and time point are not known. CDR3 loop: CASSGGGAPEQYF. The DNA of the CDR3 is TGCGCCAGCAGCGGAGGGGGGGCGCCCGAGCAGTACTTC.